This T cell receptor (beta chain) was recovered during a study of blood T cell repertoires in COVID-19. As for the study in general: Material from acute and convalescent COVID-19 was sourced from the United States, Italy and Spain. Sources were T cells, B-cell-depleted T cells, or PBMCs; the material itself was cDNA or gDNA.

Study processing details: Amplification with reference gene primers provided the estimates of nucleated cell counts. Measured with immunoSEQ multiplex PCR; TCRdb has only the in-frame clones, and not every one. The V and J calls and the clone size are those of that table, but D and trimming were determined from the DNA. Of roughly 330,000 clones in the sample, around four fifths were seen once. The TCR sequence derives from a woman aged 50 to 60 with acute or convalescent COVID-19. Sequencing was performed on peripheral blood.

In DNA, the CDR3 is TGTGCCAGTATGCGAACAGGGGGATCATTCTACGAGCAGTACTTC. It is translated as CASMRTGGSFYEQYF. The chain employs TRBV19 and TRBJ2-7, with 8 bases lining up with TRBD1. The V gene end was trimmed by 7 bases and the J gene end by 3 bases; junction bases not matched to a gene: 11. CDR3 size: 15 residues. The V gene's germline CDR1 is LNHDA and CDR2 SQIVND (reference sequence).